This TCR delta chain came from a study of gamma-delta chains in newborns, infants, children. As for the study in general: Innate gammadelta T cells reportedly expand polyclonally right after birth, driven by microbial exposure, per the title.

By frequency in the sample, this clone is medium-sized. CDR3 length: 17 residues. Germline V lookup: CDR1 TSWWSYY, CDR2 QGS. The junction had 12 bases not matched to a gene; V was cut back by 1 base and J by 7 bases. TCRdb re-called clones from the reads using CATT. Of several thousand delta-chain clones in the sample, less than 3.5% were seen once. The chain has TRDV1 and TRDJ1, with 10 positions matching TRDD3. The receptor was isolated from a child who was a newborn, infant or young child, either healthy, febrile or measles-vaccinated (not recorded which). Material: blood. The CDR3, as DNA: TGTGCTCTTGGGGAACCCATCACTGGGGGATTTTGGGGTAAACTCATCTTT. As protein: CALGEPITGGFWGKLIF.